A selection of T cell receptor beta chains follows, all from one sample in a study of T cells after yellow fever vaccination. TCRdb redid the calling of the 5' RACE reads with MiXCR, one entry per CDR3 protein. This table has about 340,000 distinct CDR3 sequences, around 13% appearing once. Specimen: CD4+ T cells sorted from PBMCs, collected 15 days after the yellow fever booster vaccination. The receptors here all came from a man in his late teens or twenties who received the YFV17D yellow fever vaccine. Both conserved end residues are part of each CDR3. D genes are given only for firm matches.

>16|TRBD1|TRBJ1-2|TRBV9
CASSGRDSLPSRGYTF
>11|.|TRBJ1-2|TRBV6-2/TRBV6-3
CASSISYGYTF
>15|.|TRBJ2-2|TRBV7-9
CASSLALGNTGELFF
>14|TRBD2|TRBJ2-4|TRBV20-1
CSARRGGYKNIQYF
>14|.|TRBJ1-6|TRBV7-2
CASSLVAGGLALHF
>15|TRBD1|TRBJ2-5|TRBV7-2
CASSSNGGQGETQYF
>15|.|TRBJ1-2|TRBV4-2
CASSQDWGTDYGYTF
>14|TRBD1|TRBJ2-1|TRBV23-1
CASRDRGGGNEQFF
>17|.|TRBJ2-2|TRBV7-6
CASSLPADTSNTGELFF
>16|TRBD2|TRBJ2-2|TRBV5-4
CASYPRGGARTGELFF
>16|.|TRBJ2-3|TRBV7-2
CASTPVAAGRTDTQYF
>14|.|TRBJ2-2|TRBV7-2
CASSPSGQGGELFF
>13|.|TRBJ1-2|TRBV5-1
CASRNQENYGYTF
>15|TRBD1|TRBJ1-2|TRBV28
CASSSSGTEPYGYTF
>15|.|TRBJ2-1|TRBV7-2
CASSLDGSSYNEQFF
>12|.|TRBJ2-5|TRBV5-1
CASDWGKETQYF
>16|.|TRBJ2-1|TRBV21-1
CASCYPWGINGNEQFF
>15|.|TRBJ2-3|TRBV5-1
CASSAGRLNGDTQYF
>13|.|TRBJ1-4|TRBV20-1
CSAQRVTNEKLFF
>13|.|TRBJ1-1|TRBV7-9
CASSPPGRYEAFF
>14|.|TRBJ2-5|TRBV2
CASSTDVRQETQYF
>13|TRBD1|TRBJ1-4|TRBV20-1
CSAAGGEFEKLFF
>14|TRBD1|TRBJ1-1|TRBV5-8
CASSSRDRPHEAFF
>13|.|TRBJ1-5|TRBV19
CASTRDHNQPQHF
>13|.|TRBJ1-5|TRBV19
CASSTGTFMPQHF
>18|.|TRBJ2-1|TRBV21-1
CASSKARGTGVTYNEQFF
>13|.|TRBJ1-1|TRBV5-5
CASSLQGATEAFF
>16|.|TRBJ2-6|TRBV6-6
CASSYSPGAGANVLTF
>14|TRBD1|TRBJ2-7|TRBV5-1
CASSLVQGKDEQYF
>14|.|TRBJ2-5|TRBV11-2
CASSPRRGRKTQYF
>13|.|TRBJ2-3|TRBV7-2
CASSFASTDTQYF
>14|.|TRBJ1-4|TRBV18
CASTPTATNEKLFF
>16|TRBD2|TRBJ2-5|TRBV4-1
CASSLGTSGGGETQYF
>14|.|TRBJ2-3|TRBV6-4
CASSVQRGTDTQYF
>22|TRBD1|TRBJ2-3|TRBV4-3
CASSPKIDGTGLLDPLTDTQYF
>13|.|TRBJ2-2|TRBV4-3
CATRDFNTGELFF
>19|TRBD2|TRBJ2-3|TRBV7-8
CASSITPLAGGLSTDTQYF
>16|.|TRBJ1-3|TRBV4-1
CASSQESWGGGNTIYF
>17|.|TRBJ2-1|TRBV28
CASSFSVGGLTYNEQLF
>14|.|TRBJ1-6|TRBV4-1
CASRQGFINSPLHF
>14|.|TRBJ2-7|TRBV6-2/TRBV6-3
CASGTSGVLYEQYF
>14|.|TRBJ1-3|TRBV25-1
CASSFTAGGNTIYF
>13|.|TRBJ1-5|TRBV10-3
CAISDSRNQPQHF
>13|.|TRBJ1-2|TRBV18
CASSPFEIYGYTF
>13|.|TRBJ1-2|TRBV9
CASSPPGYGGYTF
>13|.|TRBJ2-1|TRBV7-2
CASSQSRDGEQFF
>14|.|TRBJ2-2|TRBV15
CATSRDRGSGELFF
>16|.|TRBJ2-1|TRBV24-1
CATSDFAGASYNEQFF
>17|TRBD1|TRBJ2-3|TRBV10-1
CASSESRGQYRTDTQYF
>16|TRBD1|TRBJ2-1|TRBV14
CASSQGQGALYNEQFF
>13|TRBD1|TRBJ1-2|TRBV4-1
CASSQRGLGGYTF
>14|TRBD1|TRBJ1-4|TRBV24-1
CATSEGTGYEKLFF
>14|TRBD1|TRBJ1-4|TRBV12-3/TRBV12-4
CASSPTGVVEKLFF
>15|.|TRBJ1-1|TRBV20-1
CSARDRRKGNTEAFF
>14|.|TRBJ2-3|TRBV9
CASSVGEGVATQYF